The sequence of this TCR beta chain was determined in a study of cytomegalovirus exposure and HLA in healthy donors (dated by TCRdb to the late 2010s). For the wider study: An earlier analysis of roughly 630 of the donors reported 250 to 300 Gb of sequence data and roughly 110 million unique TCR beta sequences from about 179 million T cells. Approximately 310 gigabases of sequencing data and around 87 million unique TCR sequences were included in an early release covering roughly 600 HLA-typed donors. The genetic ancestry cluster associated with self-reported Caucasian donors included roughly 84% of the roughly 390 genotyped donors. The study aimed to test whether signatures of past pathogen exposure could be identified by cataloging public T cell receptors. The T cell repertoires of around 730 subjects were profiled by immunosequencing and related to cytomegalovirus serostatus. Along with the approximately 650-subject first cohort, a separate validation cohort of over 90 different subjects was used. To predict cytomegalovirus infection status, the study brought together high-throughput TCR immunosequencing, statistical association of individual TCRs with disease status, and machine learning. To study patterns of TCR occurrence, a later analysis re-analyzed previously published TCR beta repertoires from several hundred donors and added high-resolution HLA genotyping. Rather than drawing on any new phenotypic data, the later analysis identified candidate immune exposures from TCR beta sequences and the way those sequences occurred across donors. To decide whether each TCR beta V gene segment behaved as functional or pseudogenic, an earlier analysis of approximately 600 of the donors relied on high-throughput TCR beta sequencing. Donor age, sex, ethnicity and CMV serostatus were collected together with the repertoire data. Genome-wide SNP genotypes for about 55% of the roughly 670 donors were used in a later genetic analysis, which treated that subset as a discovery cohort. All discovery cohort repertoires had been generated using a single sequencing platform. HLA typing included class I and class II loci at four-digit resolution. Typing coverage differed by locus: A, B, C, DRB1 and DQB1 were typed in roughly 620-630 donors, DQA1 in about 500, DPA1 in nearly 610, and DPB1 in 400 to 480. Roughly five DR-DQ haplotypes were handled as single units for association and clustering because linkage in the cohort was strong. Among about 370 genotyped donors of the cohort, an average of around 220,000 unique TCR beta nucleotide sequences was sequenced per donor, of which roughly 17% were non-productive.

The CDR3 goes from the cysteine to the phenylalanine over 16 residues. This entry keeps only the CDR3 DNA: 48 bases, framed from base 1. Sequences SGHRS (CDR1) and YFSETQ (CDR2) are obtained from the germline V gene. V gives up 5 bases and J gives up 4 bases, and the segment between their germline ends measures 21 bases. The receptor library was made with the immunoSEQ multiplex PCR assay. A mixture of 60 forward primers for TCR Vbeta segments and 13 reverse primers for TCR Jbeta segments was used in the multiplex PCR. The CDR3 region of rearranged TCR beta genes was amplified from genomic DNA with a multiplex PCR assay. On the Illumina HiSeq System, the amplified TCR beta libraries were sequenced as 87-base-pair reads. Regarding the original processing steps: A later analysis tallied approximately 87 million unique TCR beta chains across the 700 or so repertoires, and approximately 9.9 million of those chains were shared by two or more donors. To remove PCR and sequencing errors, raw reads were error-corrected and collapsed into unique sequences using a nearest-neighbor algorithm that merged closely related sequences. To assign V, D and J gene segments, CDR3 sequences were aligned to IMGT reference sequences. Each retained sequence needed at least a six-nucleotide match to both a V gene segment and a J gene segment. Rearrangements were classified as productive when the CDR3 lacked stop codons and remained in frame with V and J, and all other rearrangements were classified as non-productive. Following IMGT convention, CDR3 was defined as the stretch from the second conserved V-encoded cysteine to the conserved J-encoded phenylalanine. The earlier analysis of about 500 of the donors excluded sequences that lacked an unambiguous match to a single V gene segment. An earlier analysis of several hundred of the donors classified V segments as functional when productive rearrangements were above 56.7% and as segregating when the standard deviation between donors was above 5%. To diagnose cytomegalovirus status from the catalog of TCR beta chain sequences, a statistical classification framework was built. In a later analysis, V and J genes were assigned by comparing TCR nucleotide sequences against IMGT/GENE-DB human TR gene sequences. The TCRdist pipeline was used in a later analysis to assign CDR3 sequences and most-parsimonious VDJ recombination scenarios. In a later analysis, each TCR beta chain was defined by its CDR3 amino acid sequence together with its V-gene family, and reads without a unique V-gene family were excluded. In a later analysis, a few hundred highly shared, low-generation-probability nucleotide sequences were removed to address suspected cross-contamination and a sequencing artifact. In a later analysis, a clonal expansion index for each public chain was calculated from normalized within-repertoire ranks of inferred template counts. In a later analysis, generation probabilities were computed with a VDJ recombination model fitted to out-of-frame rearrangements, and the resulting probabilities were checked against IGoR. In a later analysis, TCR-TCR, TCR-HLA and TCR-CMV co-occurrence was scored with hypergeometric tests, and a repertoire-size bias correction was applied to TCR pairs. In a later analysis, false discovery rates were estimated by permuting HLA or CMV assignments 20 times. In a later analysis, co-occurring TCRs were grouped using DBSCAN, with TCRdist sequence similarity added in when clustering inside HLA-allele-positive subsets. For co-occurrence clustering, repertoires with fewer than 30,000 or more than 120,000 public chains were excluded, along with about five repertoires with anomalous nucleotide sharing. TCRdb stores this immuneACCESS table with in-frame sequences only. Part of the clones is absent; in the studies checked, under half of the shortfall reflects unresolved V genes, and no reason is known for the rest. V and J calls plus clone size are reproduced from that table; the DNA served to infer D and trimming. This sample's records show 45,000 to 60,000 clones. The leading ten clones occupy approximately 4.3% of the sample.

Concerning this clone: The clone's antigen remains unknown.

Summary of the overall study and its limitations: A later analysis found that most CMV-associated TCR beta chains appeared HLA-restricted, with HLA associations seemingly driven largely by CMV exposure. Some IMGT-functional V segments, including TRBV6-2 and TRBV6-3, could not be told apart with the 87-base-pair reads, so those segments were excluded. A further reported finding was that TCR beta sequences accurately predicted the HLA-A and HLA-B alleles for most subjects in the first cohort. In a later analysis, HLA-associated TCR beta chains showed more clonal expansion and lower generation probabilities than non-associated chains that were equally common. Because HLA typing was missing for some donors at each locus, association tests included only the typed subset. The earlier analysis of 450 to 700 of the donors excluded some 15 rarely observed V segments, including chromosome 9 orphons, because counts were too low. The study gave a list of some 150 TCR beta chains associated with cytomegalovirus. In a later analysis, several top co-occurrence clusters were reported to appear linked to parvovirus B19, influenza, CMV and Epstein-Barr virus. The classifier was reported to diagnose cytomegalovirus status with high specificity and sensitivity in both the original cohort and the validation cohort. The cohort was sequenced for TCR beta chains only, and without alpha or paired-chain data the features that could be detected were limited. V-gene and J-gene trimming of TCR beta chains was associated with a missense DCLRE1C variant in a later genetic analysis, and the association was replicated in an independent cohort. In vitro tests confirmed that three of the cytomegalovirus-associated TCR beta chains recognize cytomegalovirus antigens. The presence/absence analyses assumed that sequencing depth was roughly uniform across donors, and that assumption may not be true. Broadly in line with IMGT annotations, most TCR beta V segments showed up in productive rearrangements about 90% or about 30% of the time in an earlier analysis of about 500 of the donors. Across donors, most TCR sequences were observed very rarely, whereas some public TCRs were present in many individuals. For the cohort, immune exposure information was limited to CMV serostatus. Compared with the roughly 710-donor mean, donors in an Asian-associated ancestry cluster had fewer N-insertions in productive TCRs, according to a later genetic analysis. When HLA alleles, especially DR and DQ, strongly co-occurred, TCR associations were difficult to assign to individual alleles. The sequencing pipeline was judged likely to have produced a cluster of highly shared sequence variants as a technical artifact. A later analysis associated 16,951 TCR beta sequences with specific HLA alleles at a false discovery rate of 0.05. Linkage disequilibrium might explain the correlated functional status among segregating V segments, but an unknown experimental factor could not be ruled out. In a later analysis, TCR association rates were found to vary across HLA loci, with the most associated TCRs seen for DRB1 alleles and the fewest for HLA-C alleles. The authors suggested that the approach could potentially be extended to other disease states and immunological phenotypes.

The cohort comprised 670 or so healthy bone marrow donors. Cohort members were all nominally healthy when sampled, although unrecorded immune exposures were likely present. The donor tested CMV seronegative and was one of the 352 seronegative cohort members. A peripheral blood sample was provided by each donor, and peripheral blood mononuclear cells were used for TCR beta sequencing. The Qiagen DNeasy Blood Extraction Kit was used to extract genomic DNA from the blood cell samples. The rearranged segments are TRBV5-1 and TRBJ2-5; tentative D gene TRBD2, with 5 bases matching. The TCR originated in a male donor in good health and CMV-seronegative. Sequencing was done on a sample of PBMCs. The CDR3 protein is CASRSVLAGSVETQYF. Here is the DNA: TGCGCCAGCAGATCGGTTCTAGCCGGTTCGGTAGAGACCCAGTACTTC.